This record looks at one TCR beta chain sequence and its context. The same CDR3 can be traced to other DNA sequences in this sample. The sample is drawn from a study of shared clonotypes between healthy human individuals. Study-wide context: The plates for each donor numbered three CD4 naive, three CD4 memory, two CD8 naive and one CD8 memory.

Genomic DNA from each subset was divided evenly over several immunoSEQ plates. Replicate PCRs for sorted subsets used about 200 ng DNA; this equaled some 30,000 T cell genomes. The table came from immunoSEQ multiplex PCR; TCRdb's copy has only in-frame clones and leaves some out. The sample lists under 2,000,000 clones; about 95% were seen once. CD45RO-negative, CCR7-positively selected cells formed the naive CD8 fraction, excluding terminally differentiated effector memory CD45RA+ cells. Donors, without exception, were Caucasian adults residing in Nashville, Tennessee. The germline gives CDR1 SGDLS, CDR2 YYNGEE. This CDR3 is built from 12 residues. Trimming removed 2 bases from V and 6 bases from J, with 8 bases in between.

The TCR sequence derives from a man in his late teens or twenties in good health. The sequenced sample consisted of naive CD8+ T cells sorted from blood. The J gene is TRBJ1-1, the V gene TRBV9; D might be TRBD1 (6 bases). In DNA form, the CDR3 reads TGTGCCAGCAGCGTGGGGGGCCCTGAAGCTTTCTTT. It translates to CASSVGGPEAFF.